The clone carrying this T cell receptor (beta chain) is a singleton in its sample. This entry is derived from a study of T cell changes during pregnancy in multiple sclerosis. CDR1 and CDR2 from the germline V gene are SGHVS and FNYEAQ. This CDR3 region has 19 residues. Germline trimming cut 4 bases from V and 4 bases from J; bases unmatched to any gene: 21. TCRdb's copy holds only in-frame clones and misses some; the assay was immunoSEQ multiplex PCR. The sample lists tens of thousands of clones; about 92% were seen once. The sample here was CD4+ T cells from peripheral blood mononuclear cells, taken in the third trimester of pregnancy. This rearrangement joins TRBV7-6 to TRBJ1-1; TRBD1 matches at 7 bases. The receptor's source is a female donor with multiple sclerosis, enrolled in a pregnancy study. This CDR3 is CASSSYPKGGQSRGTEAFF. CDR3 DNA: TGTGCCAGCAGCTCCTACCCGAAAGGGGGCCAAAGCCGGGGCACTGAAGCTTTCTTT.